The source of this TCR beta chain is a study of blood T cell repertoires in COVID-19. Across the whole study: Sources were T cells, B-cell-depleted T cells, or PBMCs; the material itself was cDNA or gDNA.

The CDR3 loop spans 17 amino acids. Germline V gene lookup returns CDR1 SSHAT and CDR2 FNYEAQ (reference sequence). Trimming took 5 bases from V and 6 from J; bases not matched to a gene: 15. Profiled with immunoSEQ multiplex PCR; TCRdb holds only in-frame clones, not every one. Among roughly 220,000 clones listed, 85% were seen once. Sequenced material: peripheral blood. This receptor was taken from a man aged 45 to 65 who had recovered from COVID-19. The rearrangement uses TRBV7-7 and TRBJ2-1, with 8 nucleotides matching TRBD2. The CDR3 loop is CASSPHFLAGRANEQFF. CDR3 sequence (DNA): TGTGCCAGCAGCCCCCATTTCCTAGCGGGCCGTGCCAATGAGCAGTTCTTC.